What follows are 14 T cell receptor beta chains derived from one specimen sequenced in a study of T cell responses to AZD1222 COVID-19 vaccine. Some clones are missing from TCRdb's copy, which holds only in-frame ones; the method was immunoSEQ multiplex PCR. This table has 95,000 to 130,000 clones, 75% to 90% appearing once. Sample: peripheral blood, taken on day 0 of MenACWY control vaccination. These receptors originate from an adult in good health.

CDR3 residues: CASSLALGGDTIYF. The CDR3 DNA reads as TGCGCCAGCAGCTTGGCCCTAGGGGGAGACACCATATATTTT. This chain links TRBV5-1 with TRBJ1-3; perhaps TRBD1 as D (6 bases). The CDR3 spans 14 residues. The V end lost 0 bases, the J end lost 8 bases, and 12 bases lay between the germline ends. Germline V gene lookup returns CDR1 SGHRS and CDR2 YFSETQ.

The rearrangement joins TRBV21-1 to TRBJ1-1; the tabulated D call, TRBD1, remains unverified against the DNA. TRBV21-1 is termed a pseudogene. The CDR3 is 18 residues long. CDR3 sequence (DNA): TGTGCCAGCAGCAAAGAGGGTAGGGACAGTGCGCTTTCCGCTGAAGCTTTCTTT. Its translation: CASSKEGRDSALSAEAFF.

The CDR3 nucleotides read TGTGCCAGTAGTCCCTTCGCCCCTCAGGGGCCGGCCCCCTATGGCTACACCTTC. It yields the protein CASSPFAPQGPAPYGYTF. V usage is TRBV19 and J usage is TRBJ1-2, with a possible D match to TRBD1 (6 bases). CDR1 is LNHDA, CDR2 SQIVND, per germline (reference sequence). This CDR3 has 18 residues. Trimming took off 5 bases at V and 4 bases at J, with 26 bases between the two ends.

The V and J genes are TRBV6-4 and TRBJ2-2; D perhaps matches TRBD1 (6 bases). The CDR3 sequence is 14 residues long. Germline CDR1 and CDR2: MRHNA and SNTAGT. V dropped 6 bases and J dropped 1 base, with 9 bases sitting between them. CDR3 DNA sequence: TGTGCCAGCAGCCAACAGGGGAACACCGGGGAGCTGTTTTTT. It yields the protein CASSQQGNTGELFF.

The chain links TRBV9 to TRBJ1-1, with a weak D call TRBD1 (6 bases). CDR3 length: 15 residues. The ends were cut back, 4 bases at V and 4 bases at J, with 17 bases in the middle. The V gene's germline CDR1 is SGDLS and CDR2 YYNGEE. CDR3 nucleotides: TGTGCCAGCAGCCCCCTGGGAGGGGGTGGCACTGAAGCTTTCTTT. Protein: CASSPLGGGGTEAFF.

The chain combines TRBV27 with TRBJ2-7; no firm D call. The CDR3 extends over 15 amino acids. The germline V and J ends were trimmed by 2 bases and 3 bases, with 14 bases remaining between them. CDR1 is MNHEY, CDR2 SMNVEV, per germline (reference sequence). The CDR3 DNA sequence: TGTGCCAGCAGTTTAGTCGGGTCCTACAACTACGAGCAGTACTTC. It encodes CASSLVGSYNYEQYF.

V is TRBV28 and J is TRBJ2-3; possible D gene TRBD2, 6 bases. CDR1 is MDHEN, CDR2 SYDVKM, per germline. The CDR3 consists of 14 residues. V was clipped by 2 bases and J by 2 bases, with 8 bases between them. Written as DNA, the CDR3 is TGTGCCAGCAGTTTAGGAGGGGTCACAGATACGCAGTATTTT. This translates into CASSLGGVTDTQYF. The full variable domain, with the rest looked up from reference TRBV28 and TRBJ2-3, is DVKVTQSSRYLVKRTGEKVFLECVQDMDHENMFWYRQDPGLGLRLIYFSYDVKMKEKGDIPEGYSVSREKKERFSLILESASTNQTSMYLCASSLGGVTDTQYFGPGTRLTVL.

The chain joins TRBV4-2 to TRBJ2-3, with 9 bases fitting TRBD1. Germline CDR1 is LGHNA and CDR2 is YNFKEQ. V lost 5 bases and J lost 7; bases outside the gene matches: 25. There are 20 residues in the CDR3. The CDR3 region has the DNA TGTGCCAGCAGCTCCCCCTCCGGGACAGGGTACAAAGGGGGTGTAAATACGCAGTATTTT. Encoded protein: CASSSPSGTGYKGGVNTQYF.

The chain has TRBV7-2 and TRBJ1-1; a weak D match, TRBD1 (6 bases). CDR1 is SGHTA and CDR2 is FQGNSA in the germline V gene. V shed 5 bases and J shed 1 base, with 14 bases lying between them. The CDR3 consists of 15 residues. The CDR3 sequence is CASSPWTEPNTEAFF. The CDR3 nucleotides read TGTGCCAGCAGCCCCTGGACAGAGCCGAACACTGAAGCTTTCTTT.

The chain recombines TRBV30 with TRBJ2-2, with D perhaps TRBD1 or TRBD2 (7 bases each). The CDR3 runs 18 residues. CDR1 GTSNPN and CDR2 SVGIG come from the germline V gene (reference sequence). V lost 4 bases and J 4 bases, leaving 25 bases between the germline ends. The CDR3: CAWTRGRQGLSATGELFF. CDR3 DNA sequence: TGTGCCTGGACCCGGGGTCGACAGGGACTAAGCGCCACCGGGGAGCTGTTTTTT.

This clone was detected a few times. The chain links TRBV24-1 to TRBJ1-1; D call uncertain. CDR1 KGHDR and CDR2 SFDVKD come from the germline V gene. CDR3 length equals 14 residues. The ends were cut back, 2 bases at V and 2 bases at J, with 8 bases in the middle. The CDR3 loop reads CATSDSNTNTEAFF. The CDR3, as DNA: TGTGCCACCAGTGATTCAAACACAAACACTGAAGCTTTCTTT.

This sequence joins TRBV5-4 and TRBJ1-6; 7 nucleotides match TRBD1. CDR1 is SGHNT, CDR2 YYREEE, per germline (reference sequence). Trimming took 4 bases from V and 5 from J; bases not matched to a gene: 9. The CDR3 extends over 16 amino acids. The CDR3 region is CASSGRQGPNNSPLHF. CDR3 in DNA: TGTGCCAGCAGCGGCCGACAGGGTCCAAATAATTCACCCCTCCACTTT.

The chain links TRBV18 to TRBJ2-1; 7 bases agree with TRBD2. CDR1 and CDR2 (germline): KGHSH, LQKENI. The CDR3 spans 15 residues. Unmatched junction bases numbered 6, after V lost 5 bases and J lost 2 bases. Here the CDR3 DNA reads TGTGCCAGCTCAATTCTGGGAGGGGCCTACAATGAGCAGTTCTTC. Its protein product is CASSILGGAYNEQFF.

This clone was seen once. The chain employs TRBV5-8 and TRBJ1-2; weak D call: TRBD1 (5 bases). The V end was cut by 0 bases, the J end by 2 bases, with 11 bases between. CDR3 size: 15 residues. The germline V gene has CDR1 SGHTS and CDR2 YDEGEE. The DNA for the CDR3 is TGTGCCAGCAGCTTGGGCCGGAGACAGAACTATGGCTACACCTTC. The encoded protein is CASSLGRRQNYGYTF.